These 32 T cell receptor beta chains originate from one sample sequenced in a study of cytomegalovirus exposure and HLA in healthy donors. Primers for the PCR totalled 60 Vbeta and 13 Jbeta. Produced via immunoSEQ multiplex PCR; TCRdb's table is partial and in-frame only. There are some 200,000 clones in the sample; about 81% occur only once, and 2.7% lies in the top ten. Sequencing was done on a sample of PBMCs. The receptors come from a woman aged 35 to 49 in good health and CMV-seronegative.

CDR3 sequence: CASSSRQGATSNEQFF. The CDR3 region has the DNA TGTGCCAGCAGTTCCCGACAGGGGGCAACAAGTAATGAGCAGTTCTTC. The J gene is TRBJ2-1, the V gene TRBV6-5; 10 positions agree with TRBD1. The CDR3 runs 16 residues. Germline loops: CDR1 MNHEY, CDR2 SVGAGI. V shed 4 bases, J shed 7 bases, and the junction held 10 bases outside the gene matches.

This clone was observed once. The DNA of the CDR3 is TGTGCCAGTAGTTTCGGGACAGTCTTTAACACTGAAGCTTTCTTT. Its protein product is CASSFGTVFNTEAFF. The gene calls are TRBV19 and TRBJ1-1, with 7 bases identical to TRBD1. The CDR3 consists of 15 residues. The V segment lost 5 bases and the J segment 2 bases; nucleotides outside the gene matches: 8. The germline V gene encodes CDR1 LNHDA and CDR2 SQIVND (reference sequence).

This clone was observed once. This chain connects TRBV7-2 to TRBJ1-1; weak D call: TRBD1 (6 bases). Trimming took off 2 bases at V and 4 bases at J, with 11 bases between the two ends. The length of the CDR3 is 14 residues. CDR1 is SGHTA and CDR2 is FQGNSA in the germline V gene. The CDR3 sequence: CASSLTGRPTEAFF. Here the CDR3 DNA reads TGTGCCAGCAGCTTAACAGGGCGGCCCACTGAAGCTTTCTTT.

Comments on this clone: The junction does not match germline at one end; this may be a read error. The rearrangement uses TRBV6-1 and TRBJ1-2; the match to TRBD1 covers 10 bases. Germline V gene sequence: CDR1 MNHNS, CDR2 SASEGT. This CDR3 has 15 residues. CDR3 coding DNA: TGTGCCAGCAGGGGACAGGGGAGTTCTAACTATGGCTACCCCTTC. It is translated as CASRGQGSSNYGYPF.

V gene TRBV5-1 combines with J gene TRBJ2-4, with 11 bases matching TRBD1. The CDR3 length is 19 residues. CDR1 and CDR2 from the germline V gene are SGHRS and YFSETQ. V shed 4 bases and J 1 base; nucleotides not matched to a gene: 13. The CDR3 here is CASSKMDRGLRSAKNIQYF. CDR3 in DNA: TGCGCCAGCAGCAAAATGGACAGGGGGCTGAGGTCGGCCAAAAACATTCAGTACTTC. Using reference TRBV5-1 and TRBJ2-4 for the parts outside the CDR3, the full variable domain is KAGVTQTPRYLIKTRGQQVTLSCSPISGHRSVSWYQQTPGQGLQFLFEYFSETQRNKGNFPGRFSGRQFSNSRSEMNVSTLELGDSALYLCASSKMDRGLRSAKNIQYFGAGTRLSVL.

This chain links TRBV9 with TRBJ1-2; maybe TRBD1 (6 bases). CDR3 length: 13 residues. The ends were cut back, 0 bases at V and 6 bases at J, with 9 bases in the middle. Germline V lookup: CDR1 SGDLS, CDR2 YYNGEE. The CDR3 coding sequence is TGTGCCAGCAGCGTAGAGGCAGGGGATGGCTACACCTTC. Its protein is CASSVEAGDGYTF. The entire variable domain, with the rest obtained from reference TRBV9 and TRBJ1-2, is as follows: DSGVTQTPKHLITATGQRVTLRCSPRSGDLSVYWYQQSLDQGLQFLIQYYNGEERAKGNILERFSAQQFPDLHSELNLSSLELGDSALYFCASSVEAGDGYTFGSGTRLTVV.

CDR3 protein: CASSQEGGRQYF. The CDR3 nucleotides read TGTGCCAGCAGCCAAGAAGGGGGCAGGCAGTACTTC. This sequence joins TRBV4-2 and TRBJ2-7, with 7 bases that match TRBD1. This CDR3 contains 12 residues. The V and J ends lost 0 bases and 9 bases, in that order; junction bases with no gene match: 2. Germline CDR1 and CDR2: LGHNA and YNFKEQ.

This chain links TRBV27 with TRBJ2-7; possibly TRBD2 for D (6 bases). Trimming left V 2 bases short and J 4 bases short, with 12 bases between. This CDR3 spans 14 amino acids. The germline V gene encodes CDR1 MNHEY and CDR2 SMNVEV (reference sequence). CDR3 sequence: CASSLQGTGYEQYF. The CDR3, as DNA: TGTGCCAGCAGTTTACAAGGGACTGGATACGAGCAGTACTTC.

In its sample, this clone was seen once. The chain recombines TRBV15 with TRBJ2-7; D ambiguous. The V end lost 5 bases, the J end lost 1 base, and 15 bases lay between the germline ends. The CDR3 consists of 15 residues. CDR1 and CDR2 (germline): LNHNV, YYDKDF (reference sequence). The CDR3 nucleotides are TGTGCCACCAGCCTTAGGAAGGCAGCGTCCTACGAGCAGTACTTC. It translates to CATSLRKAASYEQYF.

This clone was observed a single time. The rearrangement uses TRBV7-7 and TRBJ2-3; 8 bases map to TRBD2. Losses at the gene ends were 3 bases for V and 0 bases for J; bases not matched to a gene: 2. The germline CDR1 and CDR2 sequences are SSHAT and FNYEAQ (reference sequence). CDR3 length equals 15 residues. In DNA, the CDR3 is TGTGCCAGCAGCTTTCGGGAGGGTAGCACAGATACGCAGTATTTT. This sequence encodes CASSFREGSTDTQYF.

Details on this clone: At one of its ends the junction is not consistent with the germline gene, which may arise from a read error. The J gene is TRBJ2-1, the V gene TRBV12-5, with 9 bases matching TRBD2. Germline assignment: CDR1 LGHNT and CDR2 FRNRAP. There are 15 residues in the CDR3. CDR3 amino acids: CASGLGLALNNEQFF. The CDR3 DNA reads as TGTGCTAGTGGCTTGGGACTAGCCCTCAACAATGAGCAGTTCTTC.

The gene calls are TRBV18 and TRBJ2-7, with 10 bases aligning to TRBD2. The CDR3 has 17 amino acids. Germline V gives CDR1 KGHSH, CDR2 LQKENI. V shed 6 bases and J 3 bases; nucleotides not matched to a gene: 14. In nucleotides, the CDR3 is TGTGCCAGCTCCCCCGGGCTAGCGGGAGCTGGGGGCTACGAGCAGTACTTC. This encodes CASSPGLAGAGGYEQYF.

The J gene is TRBJ1-5, the V gene TRBV9; D uncertain. Germline V gene data show CDR1 as SGDLS and CDR2 as YYNGEE. The V gene lost 0 bases and the J gene lost 0 bases, with 7 bases spanning the gap. CDR3 length equals 15 residues. CDR3 amino acids: CASSVGGNSNQPQHF. The CDR3 coding sequence is TGTGCCAGCAGCGTAGGCGGGAATAGCAATCAGCCCCAGCATTTT.

The V call is TRBV27, the J call TRBJ2-7; 10 positions match TRBD1. V dropped 3 bases and J dropped 3; count of bases not matched to a gene: 2. Germline CDR1 is MNHEY and CDR2 is SMNVEV (reference sequence). This CDR3 spans 14 amino acids. CDR3 protein: CASSLDRGYYEQYF. In DNA form, the CDR3 reads TGTGCCAGCAGTTTGGACAGGGGGTACTACGAGCAGTACTTC.

The rearrangement joins TRBV18 to TRBJ1-3; D is ambiguous. Trimming cost V 4 bases and J 11 bases, with 15 bases left between them. The V gene's germline CDR1 is KGHSH and CDR2 LQKENI. This CDR3 has 13 residues. The CDR3 spells CASSRASQSPIYF. The CDR3 DNA follows: TGTGCCAGCTCACGAGCGTCTCAAAGCCCCATATATTTT.

This chain uses TRBV19 with TRBJ2-2; 8 bases map to TRBD2. Per the germline V gene, CDR1 is LNHDA and CDR2 is SQIVND (reference sequence). The CDR3 totals 14 residues. Unmatched junction bases numbered 4, after V lost 4 bases and J lost 6 bases. The CDR3 DNA is TGTGCCAGTAGTACGACGGGGGGGTCCGGGGAGCTGTTTTTT. It encodes CASSTTGGSGELFF.

The rearrangement links TRBV5-5 to TRBJ1-1; D unresolved. Trimming shortened V by 2 bases and J by 0 bases, and 5 bases separated the two germline ends. There are 13 residues in the CDR3. Germline lookup yields CDR1 SGHKS and CDR2 YYEKEE (reference sequence). The CDR3, as DNA: TGTGCCAGCAGCTTCGGTATGAACACTGAAGCTTTCTTT. It encodes CASSFGMNTEAFF. Full variable domain (outside the CDR3, taken from reference TRBV5-5 and TRBJ1-1): DAGVTQSPTHLIKTRGQQVTLRCSPISGHKSVSWYQQVLGQGPQFIFQYYEKEERGRGNFPDRFSARQFPNYSSELNVNALLLGDSALYLCASSFGMNTEAFFGQGTRLTVV.

V gene TRBV28 combines with J gene TRBJ2-4; TRBD2 might be the D (6 bases). The V gene's germline CDR1 is MDHEN and CDR2 SYDVKM. The CDR3 totals 16 residues. Trimming took off 2 bases at V and 5 bases at J, with 16 bases between the two ends. The chain's CDR3 is CASSLRLPGVQNIQYF. The CDR3 DNA reads as TGTGCCAGCAGTTTAAGGCTCCCGGGGGTCCAAAACATTCAGTACTTC.

This chain's CDR3 is CASASGDRAALGAFF. The CDR3 nucleotides read TGTGCCAGCGCCTCTGGGGACAGGGCCGCTTTGGGGGCTTTCTTT. V usage is TRBV7-9 and J usage is TRBJ1-1; 9 bases map to TRBD1. V shed 8 bases, J shed 11 bases, and the junction held 18 bases outside the gene matches. CDR1 SEHNR and CDR2 FQNEAQ come from the germline V gene (reference sequence). CDR3 length: 15 residues.

The J gene is TRBJ2-7, the V gene TRBV7-2; D is possibly TRBD1 (6 bases). There are 13 residues in the CDR3. Germline loops: CDR1 SGHTA, CDR2 FQGNSA. Trimming pared 4 bases from V and 8 bases from J, leaving 15 bases between. CDR3 sequence reads: CASSSKQGTKQYF. The CDR3, as DNA: TGTGCCAGCAGCTCCAAACAGGGTACTAAGCAGTACTTC.

This chain uses TRBV18 with TRBJ2-1, with D tentatively TRBD1 (6 bases). In germline, CDR1 is KGHSH, CDR2 LQKENI. This CDR3 has 18 residues. Trimming shortened V by 1 base and J by 0 bases, and 16 bases separated the two germline ends. The CDR3: CASSPQWKSGDSYNEQFF. The DNA of the CDR3 is TGTGCCAGCTCACCACAATGGAAGTCAGGGGACTCCTACAATGAGCAGTTCTTC.

This chain uses TRBV6-5 with TRBJ2-7, with 7 bases that match TRBD1. Germline CDR1 reads MNHEY; CDR2 reads SVGAGI. The CDR3 totals 13 residues. J lost 2 bases, V lost 6 bases, and 4 bases had no gene match. The CDR3 DNA reads as TGTGCCAGCAGCTGGGGACAGCCCTACGAGCAGTACTTC. Its translation: CASSWGQPYEQYF.

This clone was found a few times. The chain is built from TRBV6-1 and TRBJ2-1; maybe TRBD2 (5 bases). V was pared by 7 bases and J by 7 bases, with 17 bases between. The CDR3 extends over 14 amino acids. Germline CDR1 reads MNHNS; CDR2 reads SASEGT. The CDR3, as DNA: TGTGCCAGCACCGTAGCGCATTCGGCAAATGAGCAGTTCTTC. It is translated as CASTVAHSANEQFF.

The chain recombines TRBV2 with TRBJ1-2, with TRBD1 as a possible D gene (6 bases). V lost 10 bases, J lost 4 bases, and 16 bases lay in between. This CDR3 is 13 amino acids long. Germline V gene sequence: CDR1 SNHLY, CDR2 FYNNEI. The CDR3 coding sequence is TGTGCCACACAACCCGGGGGGCCCTATGGCTACACCTTC. Translated, it gives CATQPGGPYGYTF.

This chain connects TRBV4-1 to TRBJ2-7; D is undetermined. CDR3 size: 12 residues. Germline V lookup: CDR1 MGHRA, CDR2 YSYEKL. The V end lost 1 base, the J end lost 7 bases, and 8 bases lay between the germline ends. The CDR3 coding sequence is TGCGCCAGCAGCCAAGGCGGTCTGGAGCAGTACTTC. It codes for CASSQGGLEQYF.

V is TRBV18 and J is TRBJ1-1, with D unclear. V lost 2 bases and J lost 5, with 9 bases in between. Germline V gives CDR1 KGHSH, CDR2 LQKENI. This CDR3 region has 13 residues. The CDR3 region is CASSPGPGTEAFF. DNA for the CDR3: TGTGCCAGCTCACCAGGACCGGGAACTGAAGCTTTCTTT.

This clone has a handful of counts. The chain links TRBV7-9 to TRBJ2-7; perhaps TRBD1 as D (6 bases). The CDR3 has 13 amino acids. CDR1 and CDR2 from the germline V gene are SEHNR and FQNEAQ (reference sequence). V was cut by 1 base and J by 5 bases, with 9 bases left in between. CDR3 in amino acids: CASSLVTGNEQYF. The CDR3 DNA is TGTGCCAGCAGCTTAGTGACAGGAAACGAGCAGTACTTC.

The chain combines TRBV11-2 with TRBJ2-7; perhaps TRBD1 as D (7 bases). The CDR3 spans 12 residues. Germline V gives CDR1 SGHAT, CDR2 FQNNGV. The CDR3 DNA is TGTGCCAGCAGTCACGGCGGGACAGTTCTCCGTGTT. Its translation: CASSHGGTVLRV.

This chain connects TRBV29-1 to TRBJ2-5, with TRBD1 identical over 8 bases. The tail of the sequence fits TRBJ2-7 better, so the J call may be wrong. The CDR3 is made up of 13 amino acids. Germline values: CDR1 SQVTM, CDR2 ANQGSEA. CDR3: CSVAGGASYEQYF. DNA of the CDR3: TGCAGCGTTGCAGGGGGCGCATCCTACGAGCAGTACTTC.

V usage is TRBV7-2 and J usage is TRBJ2-3; 7 nucleotides match TRBD2. The CDR3 runs to 16 residues. CDR1 is SGHTA and CDR2 is FQGNSA in the germline V gene. J lost 9 bases, V lost 1 base, and 13 bases had no gene match. CDR3: CASSLGGTITDQTQYF. CDR3 coding DNA: TGTGCCAGCAGCTTAGGGGGGACTATCACAGATCAAACGCAGTATTTT.

J is TRBJ2-5 and V is TRBV7-9; 10 bases are a match to TRBD2. The germline gives CDR1 SEHNR, CDR2 FQNEAQ (reference sequence). V lost 1 base, J lost 5 bases, and 4 bases stayed unmatched. The CDR3 is 15 residues long. CDR3 residues: CASSLEAGGPETQYF. The DNA for the CDR3 is TGTGCCAGCAGCTTAGAAGCGGGAGGGCCTGAGACCCAGTACTTC.

The CDR3 DNA reads TGTGCCAGCAGATCTGCGGTCTCCTACAATGAGCAGTTCTTC. This gives the protein CASRSAVSYNEQFF. V usage is TRBV27 and J usage is TRBJ2-1; D gene unclear. In germline, CDR1 is MNHEY, CDR2 SMNVEV (reference sequence). Trimming cost V 6 bases and J 0 bases, with 9 bases left between them. CDR3 length: 14 residues.